Shown below are 5 T cell receptor beta chains from a single sample sequenced in a study of T cell responses to AZD1222 COVID-19 vaccine (dated by TCRdb to about 2021). The library relied on the immunoSEQ multiplex PCR assay. TCRdb limited this immuneACCESS table to in-frame rearrangements with V and J called. A share of clones is missing; checked studies link under half to unresolved V genes, and the rest is unexplained. The sample yields tens of thousands of clones; approximately 93% were counted once. In total, the top ten clones hold 35% to 50% of the sample. What the time point label conveys for this sample: baseline before first vaccination. Here the sequenced sample was peripheral blood, taken on day 0 of AZD1222 vaccination. The origin of the receptors is an adult in good health.

The chain recombines TRBV5-4 with TRBJ2-2; maybe TRBD2 (6 bases). With 2 bases removed from V and 3 bases from J, the gap between germline ends came to 11 bases. The CDR3 runs to 15 residues. Germline V gene sequence: CDR1 SGHNT, CDR2 YYREEE (reference sequence). The CDR3 sequence is CASSFVTSYTGELFF. The CDR3, as DNA: TGTGCCAGCAGCTTCGTTACTAGCTACACCGGGGAGCTGTTTTTT.

The rearrangement uses TRBV7-2 and TRBJ1-3; D perhaps matches TRBD1 (6 bases). Germline CDR1 and CDR2: SGHTA and FQGNSA. This CDR3 is 16 amino acids long. V lost 1 base to trimming and J lost 3 bases, with 13 bases between them. CDR3: CASSLEPRGFGNTIYF. The CDR3, as DNA: TGTGCCAGCAGCTTAGAGCCCAGGGGCTTTGGAAACACCATATATTTT.

As DNA, the CDR3 is TGTGCCAGCAGCCAAGCTACCGGGGGGTTAACGAATGAGCAGTTCTTC. Amino acid sequence: CASSQATGGLTNEQFF. The chain couples TRBV3-1 (or the pseudogene TRBV3-2) to TRBJ2-1; 7 bases map to TRBD2. J was trimmed by 7 bases and V by 1 base; bases with no gene match: 10. Germline V gene data show CDR1 as LGHDT and CDR2 as YNNKEL (reference sequence). The CDR3 runs 16 residues.

The chain recombines TRBV9 with TRBJ1-1; 7 positions agree with TRBD1. V trimming: 2 bases; J trimming: 4 bases; junction bases outside the gene matches: 2. The CDR3 extends over 13 amino acids. Germline CDR1 reads SGDLS; CDR2 reads YYNGEE. CDR3 coding DNA: TGTGCCAGCAGCGTCCAGGGGGGCACTGAAGCTTTCTTT. This translates into CASSVQGGTEAFF.

V and J are TRBV3-1 (or the pseudogene TRBV3-2) and TRBJ2-3; maybe TRBD1 (6 bases). CDR3 size: 14 residues. CDR1 LGHDT and CDR2 YNNKEL come from the germline V gene (reference sequence). Trimming shortened V by 5 bases and J by 4 bases, and 13 bases separated the two germline ends. DNA for the CDR3: TGTGCCAGCAGCTATGGACAGAGGGCAGATACGCAGTATTTT. Amino acids: CASSYGQRADTQYF.